This T cell receptor beta chain was sequenced for a study of cytomegalovirus exposure and HLA in healthy donors. Both 60 Vbeta primers and 13 Jbeta primers went into the PCR. Produced via immunoSEQ multiplex PCR; TCRdb's table is partial and in-frame only. The sample records under 200,000 clones, approximately 81% being singletons. Germline values: CDR1 MDHEN, CDR2 SYDVKM. The length of the CDR3 is 17 residues. V trimming: 1 base; J trimming: 4 bases; junction bases outside the gene matches: 8. Material: PBMCs. The sequence was obtained from a boy aged 5-17 years in good health and CMV-seronegative. The V gene is TRBV28, the J gene TRBJ2-1, with 9 bases that match TRBD2. CDR3 sequence: CASSLFAASGVYNEQFF. In DNA form, the CDR3 reads TGTGCCAGCAGTTTATTCGCGGCTAGCGGGGTATACAATGAGCAGTTCTTC.